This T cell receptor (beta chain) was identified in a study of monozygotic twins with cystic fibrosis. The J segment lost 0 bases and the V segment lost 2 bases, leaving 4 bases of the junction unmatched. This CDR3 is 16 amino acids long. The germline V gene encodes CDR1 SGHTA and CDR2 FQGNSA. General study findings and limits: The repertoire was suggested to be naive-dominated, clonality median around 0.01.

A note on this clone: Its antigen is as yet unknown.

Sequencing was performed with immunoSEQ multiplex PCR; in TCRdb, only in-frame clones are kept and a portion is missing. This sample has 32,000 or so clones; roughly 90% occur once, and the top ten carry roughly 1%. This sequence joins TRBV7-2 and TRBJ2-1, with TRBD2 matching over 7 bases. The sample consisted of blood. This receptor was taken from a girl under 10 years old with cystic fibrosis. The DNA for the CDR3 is TGTGCCAGCAGCTTAAGAGCGGGGTTCTCCTACAATGAGCAGTTCTTC. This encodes CASSLRAGFSYNEQFF.